The 7 T cell receptor beta chains listed next were all sequenced from one sample in a study of T cells after yellow fever vaccination. TCRdb used MiXCR to reprocess the 5' RACE reads, holding one entry per CDR3 protein. In the table there are around 350,000 distinct CDR3 sequences, roughly 6.2% of which are singletons. The sample here was PBMCs, taken 5 days after the yellow fever booster vaccination. These receptors came from a young man who received the YFV17D yellow fever vaccine.

This clonotype was picked up a small number of times. The V gene is TRBV7-2, the J gene TRBJ2-5; D might be TRBD1 (5 bases). V was trimmed by 0 bases and J by 2 bases, leaving 10 bases between them. This CDR3 is built from 15 residues. CDR1 and CDR2 (germline): SGHTA, FQGNSA. The CDR3 DNA reads TGTGCCAGCAGCTTAGCGGGGCGAACACAAGAGACCCAGTACTTC. It encodes CASSLAGRTQETQYF.

This clonotype was detected only a few times. This sequence joins TRBV18 and TRBJ2-3; TRBD2 aligns across 13 bases. CDR3 length equals 16 residues. Germline trimming cut 8 bases from V and 2 bases from J; bases unmatched to any gene: 7. The germline V gene encodes CDR1 KGHSH and CDR2 LQKENI. Here the CDR3 reads CASPPGLAGITDTQYF. CDR3 nucleotides: TGTGCCAGCCCCCCGGGACTAGCGGGAATCACAGATACGCAGTATTTT.

This clonotype has more than one count but fewer than ten. This chain joins TRBV7-2 and TRBJ2-7; possible D gene TRBD2, 7 bases. V shed 1 base and J shed 12 bases, with 22 bases lying between them. Germline assignment: CDR1 SGHTA and CDR2 FQGNSA. The CDR3 contains 15 residues. The CDR3 DNA sequence: TGTGCCAGCAGCTTAGAAGGGTTCGGCGGGGGCAAGCGGTACTTC. Translated, it gives CASSLEGFGGGKRYF.

The chain links TRBV12-3 or TRBV12-4 to TRBJ2-2, with D possibly TRBD2 on 6 matching bases. There are 14 residues in the CDR3. The V and J ends lost 6 bases and 0 bases respectively, with 8 bases between them. The CDR3 is CASRDYSNTGELFF. CDR3 nucleotide sequence: TGTGCCAGCAGGGACTACTCGAACACCGGGGAGCTGTTTTTT.

The rearrangement links TRBV7-9 to TRBJ2-2; D unresolved. Trimming took 1 base from V and 3 from J, leaving 6 bases between them. The CDR3 totals 14 residues. The V gene's germline CDR1 is SEHNR and CDR2 FQNEAQ (reference sequence). The CDR3 spells CASSLVSYTGELFF. In DNA, the CDR3 is TGTGCCAGCAGCTTAGTTTCGTACACCGGGGAGCTGTTTTTT.

This clonotype was seen a handful of times. The V call is TRBV20-1, the J call TRBJ1-6; possible D gene TRBD1, 5 bases. The CDR3 has 12 residues. Germline V lookup: CDR1 DFQATT, CDR2 SNEGSKA (reference sequence). Trimming stripped 6 bases from V and 6 bases from J, with 9 bases between. CDR3 sequence reads: CSARDLNSPLHF. The CDR3 nucleotides are TGCAGTGCCCGGGACCTTAATTCACCCCTCCACTTT.

This clonotype was counted once. This rearrangement joins TRBV20-1 to TRBJ2-7, with a possible D match to TRBD1 (7 bases). CDR1 and CDR2 (germline): DFQATT, SNEGSKA (reference sequence). The length of the CDR3 is 16 residues. V gave up 2 bases and J gave up 3 bases, with 20 bases separating them. The CDR3 is CSARSFGAGQYYEQYF. As DNA, the CDR3 is TGCAGTGCTAGATCCTTCGGGGCGGGACAGTACTACGAGCAGTACTTC.